This T cell receptor (beta chain) came from a study of CD8+ T cells in alopecia areata. Study information: Treated patients were given oral tofacitinib, which was dosed at 5 to 10 mg twice daily.

Study-level points and caveats: Compared with normal scalp, lesional scalp had higher clonality and more expanded CD8+ clones.

This clone was detected once. Its specificity is not known. Collected material from alopecia areata patients comprised lesional scalp punch biopsies and peripheral blood. cDNA serving as the sequencing template came from extracted, reverse transcribed RNA. The protocol was immunoSEQ multiplex PCR, while the TCRdb copy is restricted to in-frame clones and leaves out a portion. Here the sample spans some 120,000 clones, over 50% being singletons. The sequences come from CD4+ T cells sorted from blood, collected at week 0. The receptor was derived from a human donor with alopecia areata.

The CDR3 sequence is CASSEVRGAEAFF. In DNA, the CDR3 is TGTGCCAGCAGTGAAGTAAGGGGGGCTGAAGCTTTCTTT. The chain links TRBV2 to TRBJ1-1; TRBD1 is a possible D gene (6 bases). Trimming removed 1 base at V and 6 bases at J, with 9 bases between. Germline V gives CDR1 SNHLY, CDR2 FYNNEI. This CDR3 comprises 13 residues. The full variable domain, with the rest looked up from reference TRBV2 and TRBJ1-1, is EPEVTQTPSHQVTQMGQEVILRCVPISNHLYFYWYRQILGQKVEFLVSFYNNEISEKSEIFDDQFSVERPDGSNFTLKIRSTKLEDSAMYFCASSEVRGAEAFFGQGTRLTVV.